This paragraph reports one T cell receptor (beta chain). This sample is drawn from a study of blood T cell repertoires in COVID-19. Study background: There were acute and convalescent COVID-19 samples, and they came from the United States, Italy and Spain.

Per the original data handling: Quantification of nucleated cells was approximated via reference gene primer amplification. Assay used: immunoSEQ multiplex PCR; TCRdb lists only in-frame clones, some missing. For V, J and clone size, that table is used; D and trimming come from the DNA. The sample has fewer than 350,000 clones; 85% are singletons. Germline V lookup: CDR1 MRHNA, CDR2 SNTAGT. This CDR3 is built from 14 residues. Trimming took off 3 bases at V and 2 bases at J, with 9 bases between the two ends. Recovery among Cohort 3 donors was established by two negative PCRs, clearance, or symptom resolution.

Input material: PBMCs or T cells enriched from blood (not recorded which). The receptor was isolated from a woman aged 45 to 65 who had recovered from COVID-19. The chain links TRBV6-4 to TRBJ2-3, with D possibly being TRBD1 (6 bases). CDR3 sequence (DNA): TGTGCCAGCAGTGAAGGGGGAATCACAGATACGCAGTATTTT. It codes for CASSEGGITDTQYF.